This TCR beta chain was sequenced for a study of T-cell reconstitution after alpha-beta-depleted transplantation in children. V lost 1 base to trimming and J lost 4 bases, with 7 bases between them. CDR1 and CDR2 (germline): LGHNA, YSLEER. The CDR3 loop spans 14 amino acids. Unique molecular identifiers were used to barcode this TCRbeta library. Each CDR3 protein is one row after TCRdb ran MiXCR on the PCR reads. The repertoire includes hundreds of thousands of distinct CDR3 sequences, around 17% of them detected once, and 1.1% sits in the top ten. This clonotype was detected only a few times. The specimen comprised PBMCs from the stem cell graft donor, sampled from the stem cell graft. This chain joins TRBV4-3 and TRBJ2-2; no firm D call. This receptor was taken from a human donor who donated a stem cell graft to a child with acute myeloid leukemia. CDR3 coding DNA: TGCGCCAGCAGCCAAGGAAGGTCCACCGGGGAGCTGTTTTTT. Amino acids: CASSQGRSTGELFF.